The next 15 T cell receptor beta chains were all read from a single sample in a study of regulatory T cells in long-lasting Graves disease. Specified time point: newly diagnosed GD, antithyroid drugs for less than 3 months. The TCR library was made from RNA that had been extracted from PBMCs in TRIzol. With iRepertoire HTBI primers and Arm-PCR of CDR3 regions, TCR beta libraries were built. MiXCR, applied by TCRdb to the multiplex PCR reads, yields one record per CDR3 protein. In the table there are approximately 350,000 distinct CDR3 sequences, roughly 16% of which are singletons. These records were also assigned to another study, of T cells in Graves' hyperthyroidism and ophthalmopathy.

The specimen was peripheral blood mononuclear cells (PBMCs), collected at new diagnosis, from a patient treated with antithyroid drugs. These receptors were obtained from a woman younger than 35 with Graves disease.

This clonotype was observed at least ten times. The chain combines TRBV10-3 with TRBJ2-3, with 8 nucleotides matching TRBD2. CDR3 length: 15 amino acids. Germline values: CDR1 ENHRY, CDR2 SYGVKD. Germline trimming cut 10 bases from V and 0 bases from J; bases unmatched to any gene: 9. In DNA, the CDR3 is TGTGCCAGCGCCGGAGCGGGGGACAGCACAGATACGCAGTATTTT. Its translation is CASAGAGDSTDTQYF.

This clonotype was counted ten times or more. The chain couples TRBV9 to TRBJ1-1; weak D call: TRBD1 (5 bases). Germline CDR1 and CDR2: SGDLS and YYNGEE. This CDR3 contains 14 residues. Between the trimmed V and J ends, which lost 4 bases and 8 bases, there was a span of 18 bases. The chain's CDR3 is CASSPPGLPLEAFF. The CDR3 nucleotides are TGTGCCAGCAGCCCTCCGGGACTCCCACTAGAAGCTTTCTTT. Drawing the rest from reference TRBV9 and TRBJ1-1, the complete variable domain is DSGVTQTPKHLITATGQRVTLRCSPRSGDLSVYWYQQSLDQGLQFLIQYYNGEERAKGNILERFSAQQFPDLHSELNLSSLELGDSALYFCASSPPGLPLEAFFGQGTRLTVV.

This clonotype was observed many times. The genes are TRBV2 and TRBJ1-2; 9 nucleotides agree with TRBD1. This CDR3 has 13 amino acids. Germline trimming cut 7 bases from V and 5 bases from J; bases unmatched to any gene: 5. Germline V lookup: CDR1 SNHLY, CDR2 FYNNEI. The DNA for the CDR3 is TGTGCCAGCACCGGACAGGGGTTTTATGGCTACACCTTC. The encoded protein is CASTGQGFYGYTF.

The sample holds many counts of this clonotype. The rearrangement links TRBV20-1 to TRBJ1-6, with D possibly matching TRBD1 (6 bases). Germline-derived CDR1 and CDR2 are DFQATT and SNEGSKA (reference sequence). V was shortened by 6 bases and J by 9 bases, with 15 bases between the two germline ends. CDR3 length: 13 residues. CDR3 sequence (DNA): TGCAGTGCCGTGGCAGGGGATGGTTCACCCCTCCACTTT. As protein: CSAVAGDGSPLHF.

This clonotype was detected many times. The genes are TRBV7-2 and TRBJ2-1; the match to TRBD2 covers 11 bases. V was pared by 1 base and J by 6 bases, with 5 bases of the junction left unmatched. The length of the CDR3 is 16 residues. The germline V gene encodes CDR1 SGHTA and CDR2 FQGNSA. CDR3 sequence reads: CASSLDSGRGSNEQFF. The CDR3 bases are TGTGCCAGCAGCTTAGATAGCGGGAGGGGAAGCAATGAGCAGTTCTTC.

This clonotype was counted ten times or more. This rearrangement joins TRBV28 to TRBJ2-7; 9 bases agree with TRBD2. Germline values: CDR1 MDHEN, CDR2 SYDVKM. CDR3 length: 14 residues. Trimming took 6 bases from V and 2 from J; bases not matched to a gene: 5. CDR3 residues: CASRPLAGPYEQYF. The CDR3 DNA is TGTGCCAGCAGGCCTCTAGCGGGACCCTACGAGCAGTACTTC.

Worth noting for this clonotype: The junction departs from the called germline gene at one end, perhaps through a read error. This chain uses TRBV27 with TRBJ2-4; D may be TRBD1 (5 bases). Germline-derived CDR1 and CDR2 are MNHEY and SMNVEV (reference sequence). The CDR3 runs to 15 residues. The CDR3 DNA reads TGTGCCGGCAGTTTAAATAGGGGTGCCAAAAACATTCAGTACTTC. It yields the protein CAGSLNRGAKNIQYF.

In its sample, this clonotype was seen many times. Its ends do not fully match the called genes, so a read error is possible. The V call is TRBV11-2, the J call TRBJ1-1; D is perhaps TRBD1 (6 bases). The CDR3 extends over 15 amino acids. Germline values: CDR1 SGHAT, CDR2 FQNNGV. The CDR3 loop is CAGSSQGFGNTEAFF. For the CDR3, the DNA is TGTGCCGGCAGCTCCCAGGGGTTCGGGAACACTGAAGCTTTCTTT.

Ten or more counts support this clonotype. The chain has TRBV4-1 and TRBJ1-4; tentatively, D is TRBD1 (5 bases). With 0 bases removed from V and 8 bases from J, the gap between germline ends came to 10 bases. Germline loops: CDR1 MGHRA, CDR2 YSYEKL. The CDR3 covers 14 residues. DNA for the CDR3: TGCGCCAGCAGCCAAGATGTCTGGGGGGAAAAACTGTTTTTT. Residues: CASSQDVWGEKLFF.

Written as DNA, the CDR3 is TGCAGTGCTAGAGATCAAGTTGAAGCTTTCTTT. As protein: CSARDQVEAFF. V is TRBV20-1 and J is TRBJ1-1; D is ambiguous. The germline V gene has CDR1 DFQATT and CDR2 SNEGSKA (reference sequence). Trimming removed 0 bases from V and 7 bases from J, with 6 bases in between. This CDR3 spans 11 amino acids.

There are many counts of this clonotype. The chain carries TRBV28 and TRBJ2-7, with 7 bases matching TRBD1. The CDR3 totals 17 residues. Germline-derived CDR1 and CDR2 are MDHEN and SYDVKM. V lost 6 bases and J lost 7; bases outside the gene matches: 21. This chain's CDR3 is CASSSPRPEQGLREQYF. Written as DNA, the CDR3 is TGTGCCAGCAGCTCGCCCCGGCCGGAACAGGGGCTCAGGGAGCAGTACTTC.

As regards this clonotype: It is likely a read error, because the conserved phenylalanine at the end of the CDR3 is missing. No DNA is shown, since the ends of the CDR3 on it are uncertain; the CDR3 is the one TCRdb lists. The chain joins TRBV28 to TRBJ2-1; TRBD2, the D gene given by the table, was not confirmed from the DNA. Germline V gene lookup returns CDR1 MDHEN and CDR2 SYDVKM. The CDR3 spans 9 amino acids, including both terminal residues. CDR3: CASSPGPAG.

The sample holds a few counts of this clonotype. CDR3 DNA sequence: TGCAGCGTTGAGAGGGGACAGCCCTACGAGCAGTACTTC. It translates to CSVERGQPYEQYF. The chain carries TRBV29-1 and TRBJ2-7; 7 bases are shared with TRBD1. The germline V gene has CDR1 SQVTM and CDR2 ANQGSEA. V lost 3 bases to trimming and J lost 2 bases; unmatched junction nucleotides: 4. This CDR3 spans 13 amino acids.

This clonotype has at least ten counts. The chain employs TRBV12-3 or TRBV12-4 and TRBJ1-5, with no clear D. This CDR3 has 15 residues. The germline V and J ends were trimmed by 3 bases and 4 bases, with 13 bases remaining between them. The CDR3 here is CASSFAAVDNQPQHF. For the CDR3, the DNA is TGTGCCAGCAGTTTTGCAGCGGTAGATAATCAGCCCCAGCATTTT.

This clonotype has at least ten counts. The chain carries TRBV11-3 and TRBJ2-1; D possibly corresponds to TRBD2 (5 bases). V shed 0 bases and J shed 10 bases, with 10 bases lying between them. The CDR3 runs to 13 residues. Germline V lookup: CDR1 SGHNT, CDR2 YENEEA. The DNA of the CDR3 is TGTGCCAGCAGCTTAGATCTTACGGGAGAGCAGTTCTTC. Its translation is CASSLDLTGEQFF.